Below, 10 T cell receptor beta chains from the same sample are listed, as sequenced in a study of blood T cells in healthy people across ages. A second roughly 6 to 12 cycle PCR used barcoded and J-beta primers. TCRdb reprocessed the 5' RACE reads with MiXCR, giving one entry per CDR3 protein. The table shows hundreds of thousands of distinct CDR3 sequences, with under 35% occurring only once. The sequencing sample was made of blood. The receptors originated from a woman older than 75 in good health.

This clonotype was counted many times. This chain uses TRBV7-9 with TRBJ2-3, with TRBD1 matching over 9 bases. The CDR3 extends over 18 amino acids. CDR1 and CDR2 from the germline V gene are SEHNR and FQNEAQ (reference sequence). V lost 0 bases, J lost 6 bases, and 13 bases stayed unmatched. CDR3 residues: CASSLAALRDRAMDTQYF. In DNA, the CDR3 is TGTGCCAGCAGCTTAGCAGCCCTCCGGGACAGGGCAATGGATACGCAGTATTTT.

Many counts were recorded for this clonotype. CDR3 bases: TGTGCCAGCAGTTACGGCCTAGCGGGCGGGGAGCAGTACTTC. This translates into CASSYGLAGGEQYF. This rearrangement joins TRBV6-2 or TRBV6-3 to TRBJ2-7; 8 positions agree with TRBD2. The CDR3 is made up of 14 amino acids. Germline CDR1 and CDR2: MNHEY and SVGEGT. V was pared by 2 bases and J by 7 bases, with 7 bases of the junction left unmatched.

This clonotype was counted only a few times. This chain uses TRBV29-1 with TRBJ2-7; the D is unclear. V gave up 8 bases and J gave up 3 bases, with 11 bases separating them. The CDR3 is 11 residues long. Germline V CDR1 and CDR2: SQVTM, ANQGSEA. The CDR3 coding sequence is TGCAGCCATGACCCGGGCTACGAGCAGTACTTC. Translating it yields CSHDPGYEQYF.

The rearrangement uses TRBV20-1 and TRBJ1-5, with D tentatively TRBD1 (5 bases). V was clipped by 1 base and J by 10 bases, with 14 bases between them. The germline gives CDR1 DFQATT, CDR2 SNEGSKA (reference sequence). The CDR3 spans 13 residues. Here the CDR3 reads CSARGQFNSPQHF. CDR3 sequence (DNA): TGCAGTGCTAGAGGACAGTTTAATTCTCCCCAGCATTTT.

On this clonotype: This may be a read error, as it is one base from a much larger clone. The CDR3 reads CASGYSVQGGGYGYTF. In nucleotides, the CDR3 is TGTGCCAGCGGTTACTCGGTTCAAGGGGGCGGCTATGGCTACACCTTC. The genes are TRBV6-5 and TRBJ1-2; 7 positions match TRBD1. The CDR3 totals 16 residues. From germline, CDR1 is MNHEY and CDR2 SVGAGI.

Ten or more counts support this clonotype. The V gene is TRBV28, the J gene TRBJ2-7; D gene uncertain. This CDR3 region has 16 residues. V lost 5 bases, J lost 0 bases, and 17 bases lay in between. Germline assignment: CDR1 MDHEN and CDR2 SYDVKM. The CDR3 DNA follows: TGTGCCAGCAGTCAATCGGCCTTACCCAACTCCTACGAGCAGTACTTC. Translating it yields CASSQSALPNSYEQYF.

This sequence joins TRBV14 and TRBJ2-4; tentative D call: TRBD2 (6 bases). Trimming took 1 base from V and 0 from J, leaving 16 bases between them. This CDR3 is 18 amino acids long. CDR1 SGHDN and CDR2 FVKESK come from the germline V gene. CDR3 sequence: CASSQGLGSGLAKNIQYF. The CDR3 coding sequence is TGTGCCAGCAGCCAAGGCCTTGGTAGCGGACTAGCCAAAAACATTCAGTACTTC. The full variable domain, rest sourced from reference TRBV14 and TRBJ2-4, is EAGVTQFPSHSVIEKGQTVTLRCDPISGHDNLYWYRRVMGKEIKFLLHFVKESKQDESGMPNNRFLAERTGGTYSTLKVQPAELEDSGVYFCASSQGLGSGLAKNIQYFGAGTRLSVL.

Many counts were recorded for this clonotype. The chain couples TRBV6-5 to TRBJ2-1; 9 bases agree with TRBD1. Germline V CDR1 and CDR2: MNHEY, SVGAGI. V dropped 4 bases and J dropped 1; count of bases not matched to a gene: 8. The CDR3 is made up of 17 amino acids. The CDR3 loop reads CASSSDRGLSSYNEQFF. The CDR3, as DNA: TGTGCCAGCAGTTCGGACAGGGGATTAAGTTCCTACAATGAGCAGTTCTTC.

This chain joins TRBV7-9 and TRBJ2-4; 7 nucleotides agree with TRBD1. Germline CDR1 and CDR2: SEHNR and FQNEAQ (reference sequence). CDR3 length: 15 residues. The ends lost 3 bases at V and 0 bases at J; junction bases unmatched: 2. CDR3 bases: TGTGCCAGCAGCTTTACAGGGGTAGCCAAAAACATTCAGTACTTC. It encodes CASSFTGVAKNIQYF.

This clonotype showed up many times. The CDR3 DNA reads as TGCGCCAGCAGCCCCGGGACTAGCGGACTATACGAGCAGTACTTC. As protein: CASSPGTSGLYEQYF. The chain joins TRBV5-1 to TRBJ2-7; 11 bases are a match to TRBD2. CDR1 is SGHRS and CDR2 is YFSETQ in the germline V gene. V lost 4 bases to trimming and J lost 4 bases; unmatched junction nucleotides: 7. This CDR3 contains 15 residues.